The 22 T cell receptor beta chains given below trace back to one sample, sequenced in a study of blood T cells in healthy people across ages. Using a J-beta primer mix together with a sample-barcoded 5' primer, a second PCR was run for roughly 7 to 12 cycles. TCRdb reprocessed the 5' RACE reads with MiXCR, giving one entry per CDR3 protein. The profile shows about a million distinct CDR3 sequences, around two fifths of them singletons. The sample comprised blood. These receptors all come from a man between 18 and 35 years old in good health.

V and J are TRBV7-2 and TRBJ2-3, with D unclear. This CDR3 region has 14 residues. Trimming cost V 3 bases and J 10 bases, with 17 bases left between them. CDR1 and CDR2 (germline): SGHTA, FQGNSA. CDR3 amino acids: CASSFTPKGYAQYF. CDR3 bases: TGTGCCAGCAGCTTCACCCCTAAAGGTTATGCGCAGTATTTT.

The gene calls are TRBV6-5 and TRBJ1-1; 9 bases fit TRBD1. Trimming removed 6 bases from V and 1 base from J; junction bases left unmatched: 6. The germline CDR1 and CDR2 sequences are MNHEY and SVGAGI. CDR3 length: 15 residues. The CDR3 is CASRIQGARNTEAFF. The CDR3 DNA sequence: TGTGCCAGCAGGATACAGGGGGCGCGGAACACTGAAGCTTTCTTT.

The chain recombines TRBV18 with TRBJ2-5; D gene uncertain. V dropped 0 bases and J dropped 5 bases, with 4 bases sitting between them. The CDR3 length is 12 residues. Germline lookup yields CDR1 KGHSH and CDR2 LQKENI. In nucleotides, the CDR3 is TGTGCCAGCTCACCACCGTACGAGACCCAGTACTTC. This sequence encodes CASSPPYETQYF.

This clonotype was found a few times. The rearrangement joins TRBV4-3 to TRBJ1-4; no clear D gene. This CDR3 has 17 residues. The germline V gene has CDR1 LGHNA and CDR2 YSLEER. The ends were cut back, 0 bases at V and 3 bases at J, with 14 bases in the middle. CDR3: CASSQDGPTPPNEKLFF. The CDR3 region has the DNA TGCGCCAGCAGCCAAGATGGGCCGACGCCCCCTAATGAAAAACTGTTTTTT.

In its sample, this clonotype was seen many times. V is TRBV5-1 and J is TRBJ2-1; 7 positions agree with TRBD1. Germline-derived CDR1 and CDR2 are SGHRS and YFSETQ. J lost 2 bases, V lost 7 bases, and 6 bases had no gene match. The CDR3 runs to 14 residues. CDR3 DNA sequence: TGCGCCAGCGGCCGGGACAGTACCTACAATGAGCAGTTCTTC. This translates into CASGRDSTYNEQFF.

The CDR3 DNA is TGTGCCAGCAGGTCCACGGCGTATAGCAATCAGCCCCAGCATTTT. It is translated as CASRSTAYSNQPQHF. V gene TRBV6-2 or TRBV6-3 combines with J gene TRBJ1-5; D not certain. Germline V CDR1 and CDR2: MNHEY, SVGEGT. V was pared by 6 bases and J by 0 bases, with 12 bases between. The CDR3 extends over 15 amino acids.

This clonotype came up many times. V is TRBV12-3 or TRBV12-4 and J is TRBJ2-1, with D unresolved. V was cut by 3 bases and J by 0 bases, with 6 bases left in between. The CDR3 spans 14 residues. CDR3 protein: CASSFTGSYNEQFF. The CDR3 bases are TGTGCCAGCAGTTTCACGGGCTCCTACAATGAGCAGTTCTTC.

In its sample, this clonotype was seen a few times. The chain couples TRBV4-1 to TRBJ1-1, with D possibly matching TRBD1 (6 bases). Per the germline V gene, CDR1 is MGHRA and CDR2 is YSYEKL. V was pared by 0 bases and J by 4 bases, with 9 bases between. The CDR3 spans 14 residues. The CDR3 spells CASSQEFRGTEAFF. CDR3 DNA sequence: TGCGCCAGCAGCCAAGAATTCAGGGGCACTGAAGCTTTCTTT.

In this sample, this clonotype turned up many times. The rearrangement links TRBV7-9 to TRBJ2-1; TRBD1 matches at 8 bases. This CDR3 contains 15 residues. Unmatched junction bases numbered 4, after V lost 3 bases and J lost 3 bases. Per the germline V gene, CDR1 is SEHNR and CDR2 is FQNEAQ (reference sequence). DNA of the CDR3: TGTGCCAGCAGCTTTGGGACAGGCGGCTACAATGAGCAGTTCTTC. Amino acid sequence: CASSFGTGGYNEQFF.

This clonotype was detected only a few times. The chain recombines TRBV20-1 with TRBJ2-1; 7 bases match TRBD1. This CDR3 has 14 residues. The trim removed 6 bases at V and 7 bases at J, leaving 12 bases unmatched. The germline V gene encodes CDR1 DFQATT and CDR2 SNEGSKA (reference sequence). As DNA, the CDR3 is TGCAGTGCCAAATCGGGACAGAATGGAAATGAGCAGTTCTTC. Translating it yields CSAKSGQNGNEQFF.

The chain is built from TRBV27 and TRBJ2-4, with D perhaps matching TRBD1 (5 bases). Looked up from germline, CDR1 is MNHEY and CDR2 is SMNVEV (reference sequence). The V end lost 7 bases, the J end lost 4 bases, and 14 bases lay between the germline ends. CDR3 size: 14 residues. CDR3 loop: CASTQDRIKNIQYF. DNA of the CDR3: TGTGCCAGCACCCAAGACAGAATTAAAAACATTCAGTACTTC.

This sequence joins TRBV10-3 and TRBJ2-2; D is unclear. Trimming took 4 bases from V and 2 from J, leaving 11 bases between them. Germline CDR1 and CDR2: ENHRY and SYGVKD. CDR3 length: 15 residues. The CDR3 spells CAISAMEANTGELFF. CDR3 DNA sequence: TGTGCCATCAGTGCGATGGAAGCCAACACCGGGGAGCTGTTTTTT.

To note about this clonotype: One end of the junction varies from germline; a read error may be responsible. The chain carries TRBV12-3 or TRBV12-4 and TRBJ1-2, with D unclear. This CDR3 contains 15 residues. CDR3 in DNA: TGTGTCAGCAGTTTAACGCGTACAGACAACTATGGCTACACCTTC. It codes for CVSSLTRTDNYGYTF.

The CDR3 loop reads CASARTDNTEAFF. In nucleotides, the CDR3 is TGTGCCAGCGCCAGGACGGATAACACTGAAGCTTTCTTT. V and J are TRBV7-9 and TRBJ1-1; D gene unclear. The CDR3 loop spans 13 amino acids. V lost 8 bases and J lost 2, with 12 bases in between. Germline V gene data show CDR1 as SEHNR and CDR2 as FQNEAQ (reference sequence).

On this clonotype itself: A much bigger clone sits one base away, suggesting this may be a read error. The rearrangement joins TRBV12-3 or TRBV12-4 to TRBJ1-2; D gene uncertain. The length of the CDR3 is 14 residues. The DNA of the CDR3 is TGTGCCAGCAGTCAAAGAGGCAGAGACTATGGCTGCACCTTC. Its protein product is CASSQRGRDYGCTF.

The chain employs TRBV20-1 and TRBJ2-1, with D possibly TRBD2 on 6 matching bases. The V and J ends lost 7 bases and 5 bases respectively, with 18 bases between them. This CDR3 has 14 residues. From germline, CDR1 is DFQATT and CDR2 SNEGSKA (reference sequence). The CDR3: CSGAPGTQNNEQFF. The CDR3 coding sequence is TGCAGTGGGGCCCCAGGGACTCAGAACAATGAGCAGTTCTTC.

V gene TRBV13 combines with J gene TRBJ2-1; D is unclear. The length of the CDR3 is 16 residues. Trimming stripped 4 bases from V and 4 bases from J, with 17 bases between. Germline CDR1 and CDR2: PRHDT and FYEKMQ (reference sequence). CDR3 DNA: TGTGCCAGCAGCTCTCGACCCCTAAGTAGGTACAATGAGCAGTTCTTC. This encodes CASSSRPLSRYNEQFF.

This clonotype was recorded at least ten times. The chain recombines TRBV7-8 with TRBJ2-1; the match to TRBD1 covers 10 bases. V lost 8 bases to trimming and J lost 5 bases; unmatched junction nucleotides: 6. The CDR3 has 14 amino acids. Germline V CDR1 and CDR2: SGHVS, FQNEAQ. CDR3 sequence: CASVRDRGNNEQFF. CDR3 bases: TGTGCCAGCGTCCGGGACAGGGGAAACAATGAGCAGTTCTTC.

This clonotype has only a few counts. The gene calls are TRBV28 and TRBJ2-7; 8 bases map to TRBD1. Germline lookup yields CDR1 MDHEN and CDR2 SYDVKM. After removal of 3 bases from V and 1 base from J, the junction contained 2 bases not matched to a gene. There are 14 residues in the CDR3. The CDR3 is CASSFRGRSYEQYF. The CDR3 bases are TGTGCCAGCAGTTTCAGGGGGCGGTCCTACGAGCAGTACTTC.

Details on this clonotype: A much bigger clone sits one base away, suggesting this may be a read error. The rearrangement joins TRBV29-1 to TRBJ2-7, with D perhaps assigned TRBD1 or TRBD2 (6 bases each). Germline lookup yields CDR1 SQVTM and CDR2 ANQGSEA. Deletions cut 2 bases from V and 7 bases from J, with 12 bases between. The CDR3 runs 12 residues. The CDR3: CSVESRGGEQYF. The CDR3 DNA follows: TGCAGCGTTGAAAGCAGGGGAGGTGAGCAGTACTTC.

The sample holds a few counts of this clonotype. V is TRBV29-1 and J is TRBJ1-1, with D possibly being TRBD1 (6 bases). The germline gives CDR1 SQVTM, CDR2 ANQGSEA. The CDR3 runs 13 residues. V shed 1 base and J shed 3 bases, with 9 bases lying between them. In nucleotides, the CDR3 is TGCAGCGTTGAAGGAGGGGGGCACACTGAAGCTTTCTTT. It codes for CSVEGGGHTEAFF.

The chain employs TRBV5-1 and TRBJ2-3; 9 bases line up with TRBD1. Germline trimming cut 3 bases from V and 0 bases from J; bases unmatched to any gene: 2. The CDR3 runs 15 residues. The germline V gene has CDR1 SGHRS and CDR2 YFSETQ. Here the CDR3 DNA reads TGCGCCAGCAGCTCTGGGACAGGGAGCACAGATACGCAGTATTTT. This gives the protein CASSSGTGSTDTQYF.